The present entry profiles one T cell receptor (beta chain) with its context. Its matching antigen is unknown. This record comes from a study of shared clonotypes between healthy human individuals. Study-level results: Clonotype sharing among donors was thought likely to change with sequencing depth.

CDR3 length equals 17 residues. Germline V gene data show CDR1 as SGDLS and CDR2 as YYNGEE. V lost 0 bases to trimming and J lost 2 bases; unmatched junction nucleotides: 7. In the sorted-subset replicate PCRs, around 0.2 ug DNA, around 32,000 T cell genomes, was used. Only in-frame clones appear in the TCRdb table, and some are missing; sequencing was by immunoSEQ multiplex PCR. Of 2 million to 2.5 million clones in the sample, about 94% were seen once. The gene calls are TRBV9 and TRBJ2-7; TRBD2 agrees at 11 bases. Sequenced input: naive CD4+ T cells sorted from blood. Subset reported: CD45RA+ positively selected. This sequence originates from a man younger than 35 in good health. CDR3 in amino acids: CASSVEGLAGGPYEQYF. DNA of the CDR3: TGTGCCAGCAGCGTAGAGGGCCTAGCGGGAGGTCCCTACGAGCAGTACTTC.